This T cell receptor (beta chain) was found in a study of T cell repertoires in cytomegalovirus infection. Study context: In public TCR beta signatures, there were indications of both CMV infection and matching HLA type.

Overall study results and limits: Accumulated public TCR beta family frequency recognized individuals carrying CMV together with the relevant HLA. Dominating the ex vivo response were HLA-C-restricted CMV-specific TCR beta clonotypes.

About this clonotype itself: The antigen remains unidentified.

TCRdb re-derived calls from the reads in MiXCR, one entry per CDR3 protein. This sample carries about 240,000 distinct CDR3 sequences, about 7% of them seen once, and the ten largest clones take 6.5%. V lost 2 bases, J lost 4 bases, and 5 bases stayed unmatched. Germline CDR1 SGHRS, CDR2 YFSETQ. The CDR3 has 16 amino acids. Sequencing was performed on PBMCs. The chain recombines TRBV5-1 with TRBJ2-7; 14 nucleotides match TRBD2. This sequence was found in a human donor in good health (CMV status not recorded). Some clones in this sample may be carry-over from other donors' samples. The CDR3: CASSFGTSGGAYEQYF. Written as DNA, the CDR3 is TGCGCCAGCAGCTTCGGGACTAGCGGGGGAGCATACGAGCAGTACTTC.